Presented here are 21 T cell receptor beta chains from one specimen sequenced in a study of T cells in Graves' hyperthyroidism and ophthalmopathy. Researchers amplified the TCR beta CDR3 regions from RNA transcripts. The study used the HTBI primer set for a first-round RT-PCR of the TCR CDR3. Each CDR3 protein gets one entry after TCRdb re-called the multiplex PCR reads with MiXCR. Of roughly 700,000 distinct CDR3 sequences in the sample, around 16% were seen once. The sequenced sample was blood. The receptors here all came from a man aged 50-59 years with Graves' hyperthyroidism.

CDR3 region: CASSFGTSSTGDTQYF. The CDR3 nucleotides read TGTGCCAGCAGTTTCGGGACTAGCTCAACTGGGGATACGCAGTATTTT. The rearrangement links TRBV6-1 to TRBJ2-3; 9 bases are shared with TRBD2. The CDR3 contains 16 residues. The V gene end was trimmed by 5 bases and the J gene end by 6 bases; junction bases not matched to a gene: 12. The V gene's germline CDR1 is MNHNS and CDR2 SASEGT.

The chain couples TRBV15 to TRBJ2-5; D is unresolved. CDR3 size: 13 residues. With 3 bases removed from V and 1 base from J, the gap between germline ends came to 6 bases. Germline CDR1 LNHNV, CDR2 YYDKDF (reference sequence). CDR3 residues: CATSSVPQETQYF. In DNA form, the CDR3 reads TGTGCCACCAGCAGCGTACCCCAAGAGACCCAGTACTTC. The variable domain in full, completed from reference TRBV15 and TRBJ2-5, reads DAMVIQNPRYQVTQFGKPVTLSCSQTLNHNVMYWYQQKSSQAPKLLFHYYDKDFNNEADTPDNFQSRRPNTSFCFLDIRSPGLGDTAMYLCATSSVPQETQYFGPGTRLLVL.

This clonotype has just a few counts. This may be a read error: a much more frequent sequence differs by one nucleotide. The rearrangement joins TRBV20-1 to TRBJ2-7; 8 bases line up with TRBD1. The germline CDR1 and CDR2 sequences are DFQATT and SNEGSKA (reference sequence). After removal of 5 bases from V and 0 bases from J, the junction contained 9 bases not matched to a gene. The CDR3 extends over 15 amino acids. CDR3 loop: CSAPQGAASSYEQYF. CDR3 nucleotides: TGCAGTGCTCCTCAGGGGGCGGCGAGCTCCTACGAGCAGTACTTC.

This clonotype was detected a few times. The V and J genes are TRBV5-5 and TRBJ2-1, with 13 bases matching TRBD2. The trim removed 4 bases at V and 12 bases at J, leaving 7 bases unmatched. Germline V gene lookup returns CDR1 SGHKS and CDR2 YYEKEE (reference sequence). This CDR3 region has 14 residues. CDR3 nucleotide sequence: TGTGCCAGCAGCCGACTAGCGGGAGGTATCGGGCAGTTCTTC. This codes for CASSRLAGGIGQFF.

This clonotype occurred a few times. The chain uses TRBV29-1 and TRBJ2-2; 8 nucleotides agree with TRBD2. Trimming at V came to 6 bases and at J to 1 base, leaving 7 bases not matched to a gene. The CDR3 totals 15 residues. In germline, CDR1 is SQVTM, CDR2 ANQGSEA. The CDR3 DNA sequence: TGCAGCGTGCCTGCACTAGCGGTGAACACCGGGGAGCTGTTTTTT. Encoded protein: CSVPALAVNTGELFF.

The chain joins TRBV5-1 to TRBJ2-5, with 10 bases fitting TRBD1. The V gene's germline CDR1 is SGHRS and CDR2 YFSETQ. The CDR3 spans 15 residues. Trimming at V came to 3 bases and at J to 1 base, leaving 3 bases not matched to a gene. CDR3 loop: CASSWDRGLQETQYF. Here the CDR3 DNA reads TGCGCCAGCAGCTGGGACAGGGGCCTCCAAGAGACCCAGTACTTC.

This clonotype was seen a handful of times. The DNA of the CDR3 is TGTGCCAGCAGTCCACAGGACGCTATACAGCCCCAGCATTTT. The encoded protein is CASSPQDAIQPQHF. V and J are TRBV27 and TRBJ1-5; a weak D match, TRBD1 (5 bases). Between the trimmed V and J ends, which lost 5 bases and 7 bases, there was a span of 15 bases. CDR3 length: 14 amino acids. Per germline, CDR1 MNHEY and CDR2 SMNVEV (reference sequence).

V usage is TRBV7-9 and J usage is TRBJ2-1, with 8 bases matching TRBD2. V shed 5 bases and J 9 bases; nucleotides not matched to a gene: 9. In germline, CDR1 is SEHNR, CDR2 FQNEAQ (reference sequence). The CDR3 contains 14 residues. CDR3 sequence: CASSPGTSFGEQFF. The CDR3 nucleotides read TGTGCCAGCAGCCCCGGGACTAGTTTCGGTGAGCAGTTCTTC.

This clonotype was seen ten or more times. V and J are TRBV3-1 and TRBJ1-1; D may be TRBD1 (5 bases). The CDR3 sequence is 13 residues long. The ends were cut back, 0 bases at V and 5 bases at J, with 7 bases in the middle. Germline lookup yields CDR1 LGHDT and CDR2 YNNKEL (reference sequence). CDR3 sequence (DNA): TGTGCCAGCAGCCAAGATGGGGGGACTGAAGCTTTCTTT. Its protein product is CASSQDGGTEAFF. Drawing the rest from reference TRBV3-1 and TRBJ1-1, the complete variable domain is DTAVSQTPKYLVTQMGNDKSIKCEQNLGHDTMYWYKQDSKKFLKIMFSYNNKELIINETVPNRFSPKSPDKAHLNLHINSLELGDSAVYFCASSQDGGTEAFFGQGTRLTVV.

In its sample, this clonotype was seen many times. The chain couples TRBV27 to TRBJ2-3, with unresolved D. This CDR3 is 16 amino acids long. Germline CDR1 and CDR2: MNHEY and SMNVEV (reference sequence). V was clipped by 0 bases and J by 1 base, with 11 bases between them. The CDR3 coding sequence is TGTGCCAGCAGTTTATCAGTAGCAGAGCGCACAGATACGCAGTATTTT. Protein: CASSLSVAERTDTQYF.

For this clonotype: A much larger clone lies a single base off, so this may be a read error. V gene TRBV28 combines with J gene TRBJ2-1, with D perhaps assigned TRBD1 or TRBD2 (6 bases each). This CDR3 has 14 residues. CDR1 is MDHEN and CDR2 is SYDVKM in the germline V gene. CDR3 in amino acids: CASRGRRRDNGQFF. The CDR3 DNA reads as TGTGCCAGCAGGGGCCGCCGGAGGGACAATGGGCAGTTCTTC.

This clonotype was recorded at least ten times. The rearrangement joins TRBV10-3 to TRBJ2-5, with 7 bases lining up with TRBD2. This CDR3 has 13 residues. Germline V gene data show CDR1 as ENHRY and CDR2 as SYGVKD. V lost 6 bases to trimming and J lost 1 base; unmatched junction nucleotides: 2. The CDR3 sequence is CAIRPSGQETQYF. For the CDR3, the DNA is TGTGCCATCAGGCCTAGCGGCCAAGAGACCCAGTACTTC.

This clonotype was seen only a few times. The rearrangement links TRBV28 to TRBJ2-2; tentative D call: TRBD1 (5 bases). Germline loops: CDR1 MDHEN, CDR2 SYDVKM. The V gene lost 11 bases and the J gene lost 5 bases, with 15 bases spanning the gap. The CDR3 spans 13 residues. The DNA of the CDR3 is TGTGCCTGTGATACAGGATTTACCGGGGAGCTGTTTTTT. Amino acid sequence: CACDTGFTGELFF.

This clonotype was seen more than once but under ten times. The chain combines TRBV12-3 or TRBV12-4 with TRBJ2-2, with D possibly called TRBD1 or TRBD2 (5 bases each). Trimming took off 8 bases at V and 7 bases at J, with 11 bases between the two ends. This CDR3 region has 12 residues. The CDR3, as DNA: TGTGCCAGCCACGGGGCCCGCGGGGAGCTGTTTTTT. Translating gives CASHGARGELFF.

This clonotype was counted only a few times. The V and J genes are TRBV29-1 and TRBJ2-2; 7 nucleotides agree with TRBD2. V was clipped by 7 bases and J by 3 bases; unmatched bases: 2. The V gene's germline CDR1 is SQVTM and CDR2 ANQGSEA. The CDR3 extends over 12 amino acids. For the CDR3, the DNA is TGCAGCGGGGGGAGGGACACCGGGGAGCTGTTTTTT. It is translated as CSGGRDTGELFF.

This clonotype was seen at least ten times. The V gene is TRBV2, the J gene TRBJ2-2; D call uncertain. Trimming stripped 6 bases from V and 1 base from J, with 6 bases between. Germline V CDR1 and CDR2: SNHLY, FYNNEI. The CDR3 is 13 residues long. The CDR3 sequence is CASRELNTGELFF. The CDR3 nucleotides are TGTGCCAGCAGGGAACTGAACACCGGGGAGCTGTTTTTT.

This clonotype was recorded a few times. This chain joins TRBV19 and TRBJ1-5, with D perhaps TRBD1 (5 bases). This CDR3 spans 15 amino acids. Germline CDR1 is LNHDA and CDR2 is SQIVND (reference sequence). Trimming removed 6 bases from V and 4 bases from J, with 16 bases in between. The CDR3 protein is CASRKMGGDNQPQHF. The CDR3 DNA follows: TGTGCCAGTAGAAAAATGGGAGGGGATAATCAGCCCCAGCATTTT. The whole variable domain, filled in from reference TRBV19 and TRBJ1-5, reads DGGITQSPKYLFRKEGQNVTLSCEQNLNHDAMYWYRQDPGQGLRLIYYSQIVNDFQKGDIAEGYSVSREKKESFPLTVTSAQKNPTAFYLCASRKMGGDNQPQHFGDGTRLSIL.

CDR3 DNA: TGTGCCAGCAGCGACGGGGGGGGTAGCACAGATACGCAGTATTTT. It codes for CASSDGGGSTDTQYF. V gene TRBV11-2 combines with J gene TRBJ2-3, with 8 bases that match TRBD2. Trimming at V came to 5 bases and at J to 0 bases, leaving 4 bases not matched to a gene. The germline gives CDR1 SGHAT, CDR2 FQNNGV. This CDR3 is 15 amino acids long. Full variable domain (remainder filled in from reference TRBV11-2 and TRBJ2-3): EAGVAQSPRYKIIEKRQSVAFWCNPISGHATLYWYQQILGQGPKLLIQFQNNGVVDDSQLPKDRFSAERLKGVDSTLKIQPAKLEDSAVYLCASSDGGGSTDTQYFGPGTRLTVL.

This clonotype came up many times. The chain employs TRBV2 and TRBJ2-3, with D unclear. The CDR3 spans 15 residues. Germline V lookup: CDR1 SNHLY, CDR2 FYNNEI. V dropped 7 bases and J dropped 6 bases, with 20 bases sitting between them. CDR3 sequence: CASINRPTRQDTQYF. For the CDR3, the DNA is TGTGCCAGCATCAACCGCCCCACAAGGCAGGATACGCAGTATTTT. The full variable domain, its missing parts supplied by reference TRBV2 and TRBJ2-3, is EPEVTQTPSHQVTQMGQEVILRCVPISNHLYFYWYRQILGQKVEFLVSFYNNEISEKSEIFDDQFSVERPDGSNFTLKIRSTKLEDSAMYFCASINRPTRQDTQYFGPGTRLTVL.

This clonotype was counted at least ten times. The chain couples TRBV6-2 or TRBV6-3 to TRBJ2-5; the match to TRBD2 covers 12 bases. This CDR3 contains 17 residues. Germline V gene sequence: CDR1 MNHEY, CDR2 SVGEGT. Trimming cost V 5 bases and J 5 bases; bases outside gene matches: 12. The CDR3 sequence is CASSNLAGGPKRETQYF. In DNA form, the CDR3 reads TGTGCCAGCAGTAATCTAGCGGGAGGGCCTAAAAGGGAGACCCAGTACTTC.

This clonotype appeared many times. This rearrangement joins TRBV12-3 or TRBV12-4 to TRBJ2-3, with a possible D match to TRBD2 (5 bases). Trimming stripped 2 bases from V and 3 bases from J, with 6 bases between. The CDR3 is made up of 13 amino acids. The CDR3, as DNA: TGTGCCAGCAGTTTACGGGGTACAGATACGCAGTATTTT. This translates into CASSLRGTDTQYF.